This T cell receptor beta chain was identified in a study of blood T cell repertoires in COVID-19. As for the study in general: The United States, Italy and Spain supplied acute and convalescent COVID-19 samples.

Germline V gives CDR1 MNHEY, CDR2 SMNVEV (reference sequence). The CDR3 has 15 amino acids. Trimming removed 2 bases from V and 1 base from J, with 11 bases in between. The repertoire was sequenced with immunoSEQ multiplex PCR; TCRdb's copy has only in-frame clones and lacks some. This sample yields under 200,000 clones, of which about four fifths are seen a single time; about 6.8% belongs to the top ten. The chain combines TRBV27 with TRBJ1-1; no clear D. The sample was peripheral blood. This clonotype was sampled from a man in his 70s with active or convalescent COVID-19. The CDR3 nucleotides read TGTGCCAGCAGTTTAGGGATGGACTCGAACACTGAAGCTTTCTTT. Protein product: CASSLGMDSNTEAFF.